The 6 T cell receptor beta chains given below trace back to one sample, sequenced in a study of cytomegalovirus exposure and HLA in healthy donors. 60 Vbeta and 13 Jbeta primers were used in PCR. Sequencing was performed with immunoSEQ multiplex PCR; in TCRdb, only in-frame clones are kept and a portion is missing. The sample holds roughly 160,000 clones, 71% seen once. The sequencing input was PBMCs. The receptors shown here come from a girl aged 10-17 years in good health and CMV-seronegative.

This CDR3 reads CSAREGGYTF. CDR3 coding DNA: TGCAGTGCACGGGAGGGGGGCTACACCTTC. This sequence joins TRBV20-1 and TRBJ1-2; perhaps TRBD1 as D (5 bases). Germline V lookup: CDR1 DFQATT, CDR2 SNEGSKA (reference sequence). The CDR3 runs 10 residues. The V end was cut by 6 bases, the J end by 8 bases, with 10 bases between.

The chain combines TRBV12-5 with TRBJ1-5, with D possibly TRBD1 on 6 matching bases. The germline V gene has CDR1 LGHNT and CDR2 FRNRAP. The CDR3 is made up of 15 amino acids. V was trimmed by 6 bases and J by 4 bases, leaving 16 bases between them. The CDR3 DNA sequence: TGTGCTAGTGGACAGGGCCAATCGCGAAATCAGCCCCAGCATTTT. Amino acids: CASGQGQSRNQPQHF.

The chain has TRBV5-1 and TRBJ2-1, with 11 bases matching TRBD2. The germline gives CDR1 SGHRS, CDR2 YFSETQ. V was clipped by 1 base and J by 5 bases; unmatched bases: 5. The CDR3 totals 16 residues. In DNA, the CDR3 is TGCGCCAGCAGCTTGTTGGGGACTAGCGGCAACAATGAGCAGTTCTTC. Translated: CASSLLGTSGNNEQFF.

This chain connects TRBV27 to TRBJ1-5; TRBD1 matches 9 bases. Losses at the gene ends were 0 bases for V and 1 base for J; bases not matched to a gene: 13. Germline V gene lookup returns CDR1 MNHEY and CDR2 SMNVEV (reference sequence). The CDR3 sequence is 20 residues long. CDR3 residues: CASSLSPGQGPRVSNQPQHF. DNA of the CDR3: TGTGCCAGCAGTTTATCGCCCGGACAGGGGCCCCGAGTGAGCAATCAGCCCCAGCATTTT.

This clone was detected only once. The chain couples TRBV6-6 to TRBJ1-2, with D tentatively TRBD1 (5 bases). The CDR3 spans 15 residues. From germline, CDR1 is MNHNY and CDR2 SVGAGI (reference sequence). The V and J ends lost 8 bases and 0 bases respectively, with 16 bases between them. This CDR3 is CASRGVGLANYGYTF. CDR3 coding DNA: TGTGCCAGCCGGGGGGTCGGGCTAGCTAACTATGGCTACACCTTC.

The J gene is TRBJ2-7, the V gene TRBV11-2; D remains ambiguous. The V end was cut by 0 bases, the J end by 6 bases, with 15 bases between. There are 15 residues in the CDR3. CDR1 and CDR2 from the germline V gene are SGHAT and FQNNGV. The CDR3 DNA reads as TGTGCCAGCAGCTTAGATCCCACCCCGCTAAGCGAGCAGTACTTC. Encoded protein: CASSLDPTPLSEQYF.